Here is one TCR beta chain with its context. The germline CDR1 and CDR2 sequences are MRHNA and SNTAGT. The CDR3 runs 15 residues. V gave up 4 bases and J gave up 2 bases, with 13 bases separating them. The sample originates from a study of blood T cell repertoires in COVID-19. As for the study in general: Donors in the United States, Italy and Spain gave samples during acute or convalescent COVID-19. The analysed material was cDNA or gDNA that came from T cells, B-cell-depleted T cells, or PBMCs.

Original processing notes: Scientists estimated how many nucleated cells there were by amplifying reference gene primers. Profiling relied on immunoSEQ multiplex PCR, and the TCRdb table lists in-frame clones only, not all of them. The DNA was the basis for D and trimming; V, J and clone size are from that table. The repertoire holds 250,000 to 300,000 clones, with about 85% as singletons. The source material was peripheral blood. The TCR comes from a man in his 60s with acute or convalescent COVID-19. The chain couples TRBV6-4 to TRBJ2-3, with D perhaps matching TRBD2 (6 bases). The CDR3 loop is CASSVGGEPTDTQYF. The CDR3, as DNA: TGTGCCAGCAGTGTTGGCGGGGAGCCCACAGATACGCAGTATTTT.